The rows below give T cell receptor beta chains drawn from one sample of a study of blood T cell repertoires in COVID-19. Using immunoSEQ multiplex PCR, the repertoire was profiled, and TCRdb retains in-frame clones only, with some absent. This table has about 140,000 clones, about 87% appearing once. The sequenced sample consisted of peripheral blood. The receptors shown here come from an elderly woman with acute or convalescent COVID-19. CDR3s include the opening cysteine and the closing phenylalanine or tryptophan. D genes are given only for firm matches. For some rows the clone size is stated as once, few or many, or as a class when expanded; others skip it.

clone size	V gene	J gene	D gene	CDR3 DNA	CDR3 protein
.	TRBV6-6	TRBJ2-2	.	TGTGCCAGCAGCGCTACCGGGATATTACACACCGGGGAGCTGTTTTTT	CASSATGILHTGELFF
.	TRBV9	TRBJ2-7	TRBD2	TGTGCCAGCAGCGTAGGGGCGGGGGGTCCGTCTGTCGAGCAGTACTTC	CASSVGAGGPSVEQYF
.	TRBV7-9	TRBJ1-1	.	TGTGCCAGCAGCTTAGCAGGGAGGGACACTGAAGCTTTCTTT	CASSLAGRDTEAFF
.	TRBV29-1	TRBJ1-1	TRBD1	TGCAGCGCCAGGGGGCTGGGTAACACTGAAGCTTTCTTT	CSARGLGNTEAFF
.	TRBV2	TRBJ1-3	.	TGTGCCAGCAGTGCGGGACTGCCGGGCTCTGGAAACACCATATATTTT	CASSAGLPGSGNTIYF
.	TRBV18	TRBJ1-1	.	TGTGCCAGCTCACCCCTTTTGAGCACTGAAGCTTTCTTT	CASSPLLSTEAFF
.	TRBV11-3	TRBJ2-1	.	TGTGCCAGCACCCCAACCCCCCGGGGGAGCCCCCCGGAGCAGTTCTTC	CASTPTPRGSPPEQFF
.	TRBV4-3	TRBJ1-6	.	TGCGCCAGCAGCCAAGAGGGGGGGAAAAGCTCCTATAATTCACCCCTCCACTTT	CASSQEGGKSSYNSPLHF
.	TRBV5-5	TRBJ1-1	TRBD1	TGTGCCAGCAGCCCGAGACGGGACAGCCTTGAAGCTTTCTTT	CASSPRRDSLEAFF
once	TRBV19	TRBJ1-1	.	TGTGCCAGTAGTATAAGGGCAGGGAAGACTGAAGCTTTCTTT	CASSIRAGKTEAFF
.	TRBV5-4	TRBJ2-1	.	TGTGCCAGCAGCCCTAGTAGGACCTACAATGAGCAGTTCTTC	CASSPSRTYNEQFF
once	TRBV19	TRBJ1-6	.	TGTGCCAGTAGTATAGGCGGAAGGATGAATTCACCCCTCCACTTT	CASSIGGRMNSPLHF
.	TRBV18	TRBJ2-7	.	TGTGCCAGCTCACCACCCGAGGGTTTCTACGAGCAGTACTTC	CASSPPEGFYEQYF
.	TRBV7-6	TRBJ2-6	TRBD1	TGTGCCAGCAGCGGTCGACAGGGGTCTGGGGCCAACGTCCTGACTTTC	CASSGRQGSGANVLTF
.	TRBV30	TRBJ1-6	.	TGTGCCTGGAATGGGATAAGCGGTAATTCACCCCTCCACTTT	CAWNGISGNSPLHF
.	TRBV5-1	TRBJ2-5	TRBD2	TGCGCCACCGGTCCAGCTAGCGGGGGACAAGAGACCCAGTACTTC	CATGPASGGQETQYF
.	TRBV7-9	TRBJ2-5	.	TGTGCCAGCAGCTCGGGACAACAAGAGACCCAGTACTTC	CASSSGQQETQYF
.	TRBV6-2/TRBV6-3	TRBJ2-7	TRBD1	TGTGCCAGCAGTTACCCCGGACAGGGGCGCTACGAGCAGTACTTC	CASSYPGQGRYEQYF
.	TRBV6-2/TRBV6-3	TRBJ1-4	.	TGTGCCAGCAGTTACGGGGGGAGCCTTAATGAAAAACTGTTTTTT	CASSYGGSLNEKLFF
.	TRBV7-9	TRBJ1-5	.	TGTGCTATCGGGGGAGCTTATAGCAATCAGCCCCAGCATTTT	CAIGGAYSNQPQHF
.	TRBV6-5	TRBJ1-6	TRBD1	TGTGCCAGTTTGACAGGGGGCTATTCACCCCTCCACTTT	CASLTGGYSPLHF
few	TRBV10-1	TRBJ2-1	TRBD2	TGCGCCAGCAGTGCTAGCGGGGGGGACAATGAGCAGTTCTTC	CASSASGGDNEQFF
.	TRBV10-3	TRBJ2-1	TRBD2	TGTGCCATCAGATTAGCGGGGGACCCCGAGCAGTTCTTC	CAIRLAGDPEQFF
.	TRBV7-9	TRBJ1-2	TRBD1	TGTGCCAGCAGCAGGACAGGGGACCGCTATGGCTACACCTTC	CASSRTGDRYGYTF
.	TRBV5-6	TRBJ1-2	.	TGTGCCAGCAGCGATGATCTAGGGGTATATGGCTACACCTTC	CASSDDLGVYGYTF
.	TRBV6-2/TRBV6-3	TRBJ1-6	.	TGTGCCAGCAGTGCGGGACGGACTTATAATTCACCCCTCCACTTT	CASSAGRTYNSPLHF
.	TRBV12-3/TRBV12-4	TRBJ1-1	.	TGTGCCAGCAGTTTGGCGGGGGCTGATGAAGCTTTCTTT	CASSLAGADEAFF
.	TRBV9	TRBJ1-1	.	TGTGCCAGCAGCCCCACAACGAACACTGAAGCTTTCTTT	CASSPTTNTEAFF
.	TRBV5-1	TRBJ1-1	.	TGCGCCAGCAGCTTGGGGCGAGGGACTGAAGCTTTCTTT	CASSLGRGTEAFF
.	TRBV2	TRBJ1-5	.	TGTGCCAGCAGTGAATTTGGGTCAGGGAATCAGCCCCAGCATTTT	CASSEFGSGNQPQHF
.	TRBV5-4	TRBJ1-1	TRBD1	TGTGCCAGCAGCCGACGGACAGGGACGAACACTGAAGCTTTCTTT	CASSRRTGTNTEAFF
.	TRBV29-1	TRBJ2-6	.	TGCAGCGTTGAAGAAGCAGGGCCTGGGGCCAACGTCCTGACTTTC	CSVEEAGPGANVLTF
.	TRBV6-5	TRBJ1-2	TRBD1	TGTGCCAGCAGTTTACAGGGGTCCTATGGCTACACCTTC	CASSLQGSYGYTF
.	TRBV19	TRBJ2-3	.	TGTGCCAGTAGTGGGCCTAGCACAGATACGCAGTATTTT	CASSGPSTDTQYF
.	TRBV7-9	TRBJ1-1	TRBD1	TGTGCCAGCAGCCCGAACAGGGGCGGTAACACTGAAGCTTTCTTT	CASSPNRGGNTEAFF
.	TRBV2	TRBJ1-4	.	TGTGCCAGCAACCACAACAGGGACGATAATGAAAAACTGTTTTTT	CASNHNRDDNEKLFF
.	TRBV6-5	TRBJ2-7	TRBD2	TGTGCCAGCAGCAGACTAGCGGGGAGCTACGAGCAGTACTTC	CASSRLAGSYEQYF
.	TRBV4-1	TRBJ2-1	.	TGCGCCAGCAGCCAAGAATACGAGAATGAGCAGTTCTTC	CASSQEYENEQFF
.	TRBV10-3	TRBJ2-1	.	TGTGCCATCACGGGGGAACGGACCTACAATGAGCAGTTCTTC	CAITGERTYNEQFF
.	TRBV6-1	TRBJ1-2	TRBD1	TGTGCCAGCAGTGAAGAGGGACAGGGCTACTATGGCTACACCTTC	CASSEEGQGYYGYTF
.	TRBV5-1	TRBJ2-2	TRBD2	TGCGCCAGCAGGCTCCCGACTAGCGGGGGAGGCACCGGGGAGCTGTTTTTT	CASRLPTSGGGTGELFF
.	TRBV2	TRBJ1-2	.	TGTGCCAGCAGTGAATCCCCGAGGAGCTACACCTTC	CASSESPRSYTF
once	TRBV27	TRBJ2-7	TRBD2	TGTGCCAGCAGGCAAGGGACTAGCGGGACCCCCTACGAGCAGTACTTC	CASRQGTSGTPYEQYF
.	TRBV6-1	TRBJ1-2	.	TGTGCCAGCAGTGAAGGGACAACTAACTATGGCTACACCTTC	CASSEGTTNYGYTF
once	TRBV13	TRBJ2-2	.	TGTGCCAGCAGCCCGCGGGCAGGTAACACCGGGGAGCTGTTTTTT	CASSPRAGNTGELFF
.	TRBV5-4	TRBJ2-7	TRBD2	TGTGCCAGCAGCTGGGGGGGAAGGCGGGAGACCTACGAGCAGTACTTC	CASSWGGRRETYEQYF
.	TRBV18	TRBJ1-1	TRBD1	TGTGCCAGCTCACCTATCACAGGGGTAGGGAACACTGAAGCTTTCTTT	CASSPITGVGNTEAFF
.	TRBV2	TRBJ1-1	.	TGTGCCAGCCTTTTACTAAACACTGAAGCTTTCTTT	CASLLLNTEAFF
.	TRBV3-1/TRBV3-2	TRBJ2-1	.	TGTGCCAGCAGCCAACAGGGTACCTCCAGTGAGCAGTTCTTC	CASSQQGTSSEQFF
once	TRBV6-1	TRBJ1-1	TRBD1	TGTGCCAGCAGTGTACAGGGGGCGAACACTGAAGCTTTCTTT	CASSVQGANTEAFF
.	TRBV10-3	TRBJ1-2	TRBD1	TGTGCCATCAGAGGGACAGGAAATAACTATGGCTACACCTTC	CAIRGTGNNYGYTF
.	TRBV9	TRBJ2-2	TRBD2	TGTGCCAGCAGCCCCCGACTAGCGGGGGGGTTCGGGGAGCTGTTTTTT	CASSPRLAGGFGELFF
.	TRBV4-1	TRBJ1-1	TRBD1	TGCGCCAGCAGCCCGACCCCCACAAGGGGGCAGACTGAAGCTTTCTTT	CASSPTPTRGQTEAFF
.	TRBV6-5	TRBJ2-1	.	TGTGCCAGCAGATCAACAGCTAATGAGCAGTTCTTC	CASRSTANEQFF
.	TRBV5-1	TRBJ2-1	TRBD1	TGCGCCAGCAGCTTGGACGTCCGGGACAGGGGAAATGAGCAGTTCTTC	CASSLDVRDRGNEQFF
many	TRBV10-3	TRBJ1-1	.	TGTGCCATCAGTGAACTGAGGGTAATCAACACTGAAGCTTTCTTT	CAISELRVINTEAFF
.	TRBV5-1	TRBJ1-2	.	TGCGCCAGCAGCAGATGGGACACCAACTATGGCTACACCTTC	CASSRWDTNYGYTF
.	TRBV21-1	TRBJ1-2	.	TGTGCCAGCAGCAAAGTTCAGCGGGGCCGGGTTTATGGCTACACCTTC	CASSKVQRGRVYGYTF